What follows describes a single TCR beta chain. The antigen remains undetermined. V lost 6 bases and J lost 2, with 10 bases in between. The CDR3 length is 13 residues. Germline loops: CDR1 SSHAT, CDR2 FNYEAQ (reference sequence). These data belong to a study of graft-versus-host responses after intestinal transplantation. Study information: Transplant recipients had multivisceral, liver-intestinal, or isolated intestinal grafts. Induction using anti-thymocyte globulin, followed by tacrolimus and steroids for two to four years, was given to all recipients.

Sequencing was performed with immunoSEQ multiplex PCR; in TCRdb, only in-frame clones are kept and a portion is missing. The data hold some 87,000 clones, with roughly 92% observed a single time. Whole-study results and caveats: Peak levels of circulating GvH clones tracked with early post-transplant HvG declines. Recipient bone marrow held GvH clones, some seen earlier in ileum or blood.

The V gene is TRBV7-7, the J gene TRBJ1-1; D is ambiguous. This specimen was unstimulated CD4+ T cells sorted from spleen or lymph node cells, taken before intestinal transplant. This sequence originates from a human donor who received an intestinal transplant. The CDR3 DNA reads as TGTGCCAGCAGTCTCCAGAGAAACACTGAAGCTTTCTTT. Translated, it gives CASSLQRNTEAFF.